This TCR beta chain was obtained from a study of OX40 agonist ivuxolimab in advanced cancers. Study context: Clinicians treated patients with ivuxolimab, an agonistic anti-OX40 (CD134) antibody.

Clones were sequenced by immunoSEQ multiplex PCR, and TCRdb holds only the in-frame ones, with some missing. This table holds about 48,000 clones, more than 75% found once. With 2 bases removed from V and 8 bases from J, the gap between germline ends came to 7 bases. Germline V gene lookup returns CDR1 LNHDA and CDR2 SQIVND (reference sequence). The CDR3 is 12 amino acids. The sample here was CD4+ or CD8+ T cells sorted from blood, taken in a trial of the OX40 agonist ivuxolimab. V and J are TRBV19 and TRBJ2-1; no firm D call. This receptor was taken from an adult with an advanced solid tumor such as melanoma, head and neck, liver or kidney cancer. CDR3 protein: CASSIRDYEQFF. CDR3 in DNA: TGTGCCAGTAGTATAAGAGACTATGAGCAGTTCTTC.